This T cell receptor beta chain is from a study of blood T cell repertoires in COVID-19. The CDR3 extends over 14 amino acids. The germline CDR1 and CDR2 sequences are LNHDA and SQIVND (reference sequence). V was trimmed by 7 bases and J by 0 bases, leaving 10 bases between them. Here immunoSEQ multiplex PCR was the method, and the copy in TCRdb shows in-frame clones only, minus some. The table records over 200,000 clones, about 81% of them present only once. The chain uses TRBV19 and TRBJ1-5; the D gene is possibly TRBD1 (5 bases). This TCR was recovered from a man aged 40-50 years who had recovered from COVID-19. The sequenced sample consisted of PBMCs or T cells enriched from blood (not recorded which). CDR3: CASNLGHSNQPQHF. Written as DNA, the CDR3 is TGTGCCAGTAACTTAGGACATAGCAATCAGCCCCAGCATTTT. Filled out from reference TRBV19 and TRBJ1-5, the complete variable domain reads DGGITQSPKYLFRKEGQNVTLSCEQNLNHDAMYWYRQDPGQGLRLIYYSQIVNDFQKGDIAEGYSVSREKKESFPLTVTSAQKNPTAFYLCASNLGHSNQPQHFGDGTRLSIL.